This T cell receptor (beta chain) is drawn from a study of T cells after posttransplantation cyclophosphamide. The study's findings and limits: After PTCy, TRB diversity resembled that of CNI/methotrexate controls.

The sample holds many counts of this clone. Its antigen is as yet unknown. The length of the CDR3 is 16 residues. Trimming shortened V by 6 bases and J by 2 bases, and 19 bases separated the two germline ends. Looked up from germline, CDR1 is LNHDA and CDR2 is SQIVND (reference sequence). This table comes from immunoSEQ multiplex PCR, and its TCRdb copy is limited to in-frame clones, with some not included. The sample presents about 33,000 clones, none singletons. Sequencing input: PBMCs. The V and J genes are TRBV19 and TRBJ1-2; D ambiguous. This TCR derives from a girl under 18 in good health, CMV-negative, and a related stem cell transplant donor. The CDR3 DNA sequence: TGTGCCAGTAGCCCGCGTGGTTTTTCGGTAAACTATGGCTACACCTTC. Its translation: CASSPRGFSVNYGYTF.